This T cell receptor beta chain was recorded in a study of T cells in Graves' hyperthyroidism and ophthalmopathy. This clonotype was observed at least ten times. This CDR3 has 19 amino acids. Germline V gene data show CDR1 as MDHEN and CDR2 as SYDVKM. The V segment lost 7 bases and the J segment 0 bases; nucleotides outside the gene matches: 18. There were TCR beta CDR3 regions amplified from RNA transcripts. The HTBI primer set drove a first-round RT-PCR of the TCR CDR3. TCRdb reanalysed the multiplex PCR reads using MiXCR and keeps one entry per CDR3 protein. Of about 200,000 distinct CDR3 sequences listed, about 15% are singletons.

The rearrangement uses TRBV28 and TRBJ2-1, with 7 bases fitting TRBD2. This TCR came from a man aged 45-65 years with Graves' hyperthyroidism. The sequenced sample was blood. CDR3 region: CASTLRSAGRVPSYNEQFF. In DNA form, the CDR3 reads TGTGCCAGCACCCTTAGAAGCGCGGGGAGGGTCCCCTCCTACAATGAGCAGTTCTTC.